The sequence of this T cell receptor beta chain was determined in a study of T cell repertoires in cytomegalovirus infection. The overall study: CMV epitopes, recently identified HLA-C-restricted and well-studied HLA-B-restricted, were used. Public TCR beta signatures marked donors with CMV infection and the matching HLA. Findings and caveats of the study: What dominated the ex vivo response were HLA-C-restricted CMV-specific TCR beta clonotypes.

One entry per CDR3 protein results from TCRdb running MiXCR on the reads. The table has under 850,000 distinct CDR3 sequences, about 30% seen once. With regard to this clonotype: Its specificity is unknown.

The germline V and J ends were trimmed by 6 bases and 1 base, with 21 bases remaining between them. Germline V gene sequence: CDR1 LNHDA, CDR2 SQIVND (reference sequence). The CDR3 is 18 amino acids. The J gene is TRBJ2-2, the V gene TRBV19; D may be TRBD1 or TRBD2 (5 bases each). This TCR came from a human donor in good health (CMV status not recorded). Some clones in this sample may be carry-over from other donors' samples. The source was cultured PBMCs, collected from culture after CMV antigen stimulation. The CDR3 is CASRFAVSGTVNTGELFF. CDR3 nucleotide sequence: TGTGCCAGTAGATTTGCTGTCTCAGGGACGGTGAACACCGGGGAGCTGTTTTTT.